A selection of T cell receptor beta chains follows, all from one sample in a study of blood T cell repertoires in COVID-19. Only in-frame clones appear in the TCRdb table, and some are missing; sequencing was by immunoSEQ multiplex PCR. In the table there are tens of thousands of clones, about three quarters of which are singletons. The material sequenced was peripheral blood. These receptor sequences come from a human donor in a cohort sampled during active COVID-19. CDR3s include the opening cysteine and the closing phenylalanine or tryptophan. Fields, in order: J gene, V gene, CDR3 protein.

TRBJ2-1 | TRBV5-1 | CASSSGFYNEQFF
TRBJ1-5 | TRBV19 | CASSSDGGNQPQHF
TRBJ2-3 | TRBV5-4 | CASSRDQGATDTQYF
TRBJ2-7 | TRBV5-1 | CASSLTGQGTYEQYF
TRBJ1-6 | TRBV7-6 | CASSLRDRGYSPLHF
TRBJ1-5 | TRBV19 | CASSKGQGYQPQHF
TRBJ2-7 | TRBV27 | CASSLGGNEQYF
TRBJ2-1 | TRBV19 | CASRLREASSYNEQFF
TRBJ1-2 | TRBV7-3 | CASSTGQGANGYTF
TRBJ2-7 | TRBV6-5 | CASSWGTGTYEQYF
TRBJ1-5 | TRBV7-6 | CASSSGQGAGGPQHF
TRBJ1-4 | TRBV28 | CASSPMGGGREKLFF
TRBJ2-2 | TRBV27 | CASSFHPGELFF
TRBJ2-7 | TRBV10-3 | CAISEESRAGSSYEQYF
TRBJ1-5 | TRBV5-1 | CASSPSGFDQPQHF
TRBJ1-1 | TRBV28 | CASRVGPRNTEAFF
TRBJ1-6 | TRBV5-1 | CASSPQGDNSPLHF
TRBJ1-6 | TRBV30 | CAWSVGRGDSPLHF
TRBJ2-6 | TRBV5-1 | CASSRLAGGPSSGANVLTF
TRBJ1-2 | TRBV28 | CASSLSTGGDGYTF
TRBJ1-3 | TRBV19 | CASSAATGNTIYF
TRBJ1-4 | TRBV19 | CASSFPGQRNEKLFF
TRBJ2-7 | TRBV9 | CASSELGTGTYEQYF
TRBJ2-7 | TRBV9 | CASSPRGGQGGLHEQYF
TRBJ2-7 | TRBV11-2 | CASSLERGYEQYF
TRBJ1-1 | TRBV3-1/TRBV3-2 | CASSQYITQGSVAFF
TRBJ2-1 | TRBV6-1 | CASSEAGAGGPKNEQFF
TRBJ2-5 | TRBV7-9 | CASSSASGGVWETQYF
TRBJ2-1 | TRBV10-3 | CAISEMRGGPDEQFF
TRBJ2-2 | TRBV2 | CASRWRAGTGELFF
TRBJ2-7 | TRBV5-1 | CASSLARDRGFYEQYF
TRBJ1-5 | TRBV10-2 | CASSRTGGDNQPQHF
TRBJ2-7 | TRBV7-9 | CASSPRSGQGGEQYF
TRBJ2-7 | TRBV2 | CASKVRPANYEQYF
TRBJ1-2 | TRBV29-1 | CSVETDREGRHGYTF
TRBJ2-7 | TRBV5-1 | CASRFGFGVGEQYF
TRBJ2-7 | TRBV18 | CASSPFRADNYEQYF
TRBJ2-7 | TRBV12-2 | CASRLVREGGEQYF
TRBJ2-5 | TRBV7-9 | CASSLALGGQETQYF
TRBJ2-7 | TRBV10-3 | CAISEAGGSNEQYF
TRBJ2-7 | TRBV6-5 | CASSFARNSGLSEQYF
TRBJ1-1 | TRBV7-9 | CASSFYTGGTEAFF
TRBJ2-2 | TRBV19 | CASSIKGVGGELFF
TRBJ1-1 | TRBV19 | CASSRSGRTEAFF
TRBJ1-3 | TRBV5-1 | CASSTSAQGNSGNTIYF
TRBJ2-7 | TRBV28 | CASSSAGGRDEQYF
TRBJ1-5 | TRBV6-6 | CASRPPGENQPQHF